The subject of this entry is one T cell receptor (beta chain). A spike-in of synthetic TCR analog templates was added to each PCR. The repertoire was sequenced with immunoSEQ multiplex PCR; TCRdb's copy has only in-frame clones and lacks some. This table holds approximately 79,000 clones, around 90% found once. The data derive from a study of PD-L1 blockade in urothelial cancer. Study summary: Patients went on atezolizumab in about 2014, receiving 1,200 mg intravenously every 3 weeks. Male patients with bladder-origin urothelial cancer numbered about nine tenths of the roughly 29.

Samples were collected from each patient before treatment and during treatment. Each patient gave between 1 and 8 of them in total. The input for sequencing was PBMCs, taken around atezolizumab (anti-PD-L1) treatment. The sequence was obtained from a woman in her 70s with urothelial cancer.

The CDR3 sequence: CASSPQQNSGNTIYF. CDR3 coding DNA: TGCGCCAGCAGCCCACAACAGAACTCTGGAAACACCATATATTTT. The chain combines TRBV5-1 with TRBJ1-3; D uncertain. The germline gives CDR1 SGHRS, CDR2 YFSETQ. Deletions cut 4 bases from V and 0 bases from J, with 11 bases between. This CDR3 has 15 amino acids.